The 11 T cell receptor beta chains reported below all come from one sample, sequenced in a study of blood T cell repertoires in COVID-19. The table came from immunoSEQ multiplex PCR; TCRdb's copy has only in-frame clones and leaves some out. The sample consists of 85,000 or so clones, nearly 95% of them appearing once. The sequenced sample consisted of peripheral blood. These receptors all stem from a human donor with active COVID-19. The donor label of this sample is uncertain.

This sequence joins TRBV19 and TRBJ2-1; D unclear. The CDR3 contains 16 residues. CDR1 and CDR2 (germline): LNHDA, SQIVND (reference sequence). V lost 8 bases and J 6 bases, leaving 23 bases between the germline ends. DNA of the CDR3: TGTGCCAGTGCCCCCGACGAGGTTCCCGATGGCAATGAGCAGTTCTTC. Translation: CASAPDEVPDGNEQFF. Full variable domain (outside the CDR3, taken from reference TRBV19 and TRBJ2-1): DGGITQSPKYLFRKEGQNVTLSCEQNLNHDAMYWYRQDPGQGLRLIYYSQIVNDFQKGDIAEGYSVSREKKESFPLTVTSAQKNPTAFYLCASAPDEVPDGNEQFFGPGTRLTVL.

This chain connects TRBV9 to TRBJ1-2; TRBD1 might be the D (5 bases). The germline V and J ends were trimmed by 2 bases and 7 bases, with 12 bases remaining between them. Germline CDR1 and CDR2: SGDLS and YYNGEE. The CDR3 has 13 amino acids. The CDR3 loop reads CASSVKGLSGYTF. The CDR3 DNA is TGTGCCAGCAGCGTGAAGGGGTTAAGTGGCTACACCTTC.

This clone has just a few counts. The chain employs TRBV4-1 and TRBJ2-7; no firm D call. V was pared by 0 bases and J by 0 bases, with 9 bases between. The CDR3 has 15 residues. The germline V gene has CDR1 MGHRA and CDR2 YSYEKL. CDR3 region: CASSQDITASYEQYF. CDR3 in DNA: TGCGCCAGCAGCCAAGATATTACAGCCTCCTACGAGCAGTACTTC.

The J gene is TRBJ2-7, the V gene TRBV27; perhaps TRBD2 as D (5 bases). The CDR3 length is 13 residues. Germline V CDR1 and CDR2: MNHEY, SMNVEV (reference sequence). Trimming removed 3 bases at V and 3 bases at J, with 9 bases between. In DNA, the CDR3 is TGTGCCAGCAGTTTTGTGGGAGACTACGAGCAGTACTTC. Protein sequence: CASSFVGDYEQYF.

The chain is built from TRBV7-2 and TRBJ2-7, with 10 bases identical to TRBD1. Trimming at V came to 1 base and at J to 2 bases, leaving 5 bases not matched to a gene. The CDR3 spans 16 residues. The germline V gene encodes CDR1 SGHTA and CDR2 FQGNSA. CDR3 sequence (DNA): TGTGCCAGCAGCTTAGTAGGACAGGGGGAAGCCTACGAGCAGTACTTC. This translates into CASSLVGQGEAYEQYF.

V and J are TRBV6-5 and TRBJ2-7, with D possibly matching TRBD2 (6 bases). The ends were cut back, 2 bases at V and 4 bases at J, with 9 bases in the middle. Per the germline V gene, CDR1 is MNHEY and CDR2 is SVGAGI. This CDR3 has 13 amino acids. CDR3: CASSYGRGYEQYF. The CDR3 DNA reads TGTGCCAGCAGTTACGGGCGGGGTTACGAGCAGTACTTC.

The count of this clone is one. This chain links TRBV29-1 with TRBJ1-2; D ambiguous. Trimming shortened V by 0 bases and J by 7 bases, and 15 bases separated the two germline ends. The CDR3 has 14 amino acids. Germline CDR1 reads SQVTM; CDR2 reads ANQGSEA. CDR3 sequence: CSVEDKRWYSGYTF. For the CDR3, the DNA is TGCAGCGTTGAAGATAAGAGATGGTACTCTGGCTACACCTTC. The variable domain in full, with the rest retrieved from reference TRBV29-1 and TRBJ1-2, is SAVISQKPSRDICQRGTSLTIQCQVDSQVTMMFWYRQQPGQSLTLIATANQGSEATYESGFVIDKFPISRPNLTFSTLTVSNMSPEDSSIYLCSVEDKRWYSGYTFGSGTRLTVV.

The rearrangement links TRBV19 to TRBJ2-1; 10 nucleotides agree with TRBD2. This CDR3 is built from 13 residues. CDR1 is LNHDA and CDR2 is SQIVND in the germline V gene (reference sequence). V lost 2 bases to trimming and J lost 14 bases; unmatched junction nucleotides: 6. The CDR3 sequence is CASSISSGGLEFF. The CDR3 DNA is TGTGCCAGTAGTATATCTAGCGGGGGCTTGGAGTTCTTC.

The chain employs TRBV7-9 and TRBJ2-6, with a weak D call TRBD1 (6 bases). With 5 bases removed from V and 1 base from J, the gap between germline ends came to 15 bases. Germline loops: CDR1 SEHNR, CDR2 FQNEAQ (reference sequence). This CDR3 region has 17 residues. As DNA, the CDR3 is TGTGCCAGCAGCACAGGGCTATGGGCTTCTGGGGCCAACGTCCTGACTTTC. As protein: CASSTGLWASGANVLTF.

CDR3 residues: CASSSLGGNSPLHF. CDR3 coding DNA: TGTGCCAGCAGTTCATTAGGGGGTAATTCACCCCTCCACTTT. The gene calls are TRBV6-6 and TRBJ1-6; TRBD1 might be the D (6 bases). Trimming removed 4 bases at V and 6 bases at J, with 10 bases between. CDR3 length equals 14 residues. CDR1 is MNHNY, CDR2 SVGAGI, per germline (reference sequence).

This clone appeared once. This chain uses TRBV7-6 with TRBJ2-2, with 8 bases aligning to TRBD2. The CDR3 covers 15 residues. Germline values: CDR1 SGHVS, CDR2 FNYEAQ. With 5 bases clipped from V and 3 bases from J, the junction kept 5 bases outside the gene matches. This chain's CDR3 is CASSGRGGDTGELFF. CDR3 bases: TGTGCCAGCAGCGGCCGGGGGGGAGACACCGGGGAGCTGTTTTTT.